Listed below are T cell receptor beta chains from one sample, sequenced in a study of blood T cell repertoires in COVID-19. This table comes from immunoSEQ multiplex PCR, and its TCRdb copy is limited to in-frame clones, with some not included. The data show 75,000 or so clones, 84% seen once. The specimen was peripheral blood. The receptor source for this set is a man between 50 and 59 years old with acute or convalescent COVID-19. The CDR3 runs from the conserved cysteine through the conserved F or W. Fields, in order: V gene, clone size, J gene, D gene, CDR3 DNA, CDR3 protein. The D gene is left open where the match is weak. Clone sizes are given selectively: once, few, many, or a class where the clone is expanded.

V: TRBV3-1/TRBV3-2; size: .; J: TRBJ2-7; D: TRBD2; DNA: TGTGCCAGCAGCCAAGTTCTAGCGGGGGGGCGCGAGCAGTACTTC; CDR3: CASSQVLAGGREQYF
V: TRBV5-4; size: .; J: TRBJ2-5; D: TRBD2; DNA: TGTGCCAGCAGCTTGTATTCGTGGGATTCGGGAGGGGAGACCCAGTACTTC; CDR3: CASSLYSWDSGGETQYF
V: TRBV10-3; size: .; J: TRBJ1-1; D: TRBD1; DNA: TGTGCCATCAGTGAGTCCGGCAGGGGGAAAACGGCTTTCTTT; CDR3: CAISESGRGKTAFF
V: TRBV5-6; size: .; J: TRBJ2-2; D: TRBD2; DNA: TGTGCCAGCAGTCTAGCGGGGGCCTCAAGTGCCGGGGAGCTGTTTTTT; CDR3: CASSLAGASSAGELFF
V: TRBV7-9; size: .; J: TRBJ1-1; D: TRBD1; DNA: TGTGCCAGCAGCTTGGAGGGGGCAACGGCTGAAGCTTTCTTT; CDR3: CASSLEGATAEAFF
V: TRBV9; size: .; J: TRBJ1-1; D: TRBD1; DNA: TGTGCCAGCAGCCCCCGACAGGGGGCGAGCACTGAAGCTTTCTTT; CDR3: CASSPRQGASTEAFF
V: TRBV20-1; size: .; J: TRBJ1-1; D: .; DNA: TGCAGTGCTAGGTTGACAGAAATTGCTTTCTTT; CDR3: CSARLTEIAFF
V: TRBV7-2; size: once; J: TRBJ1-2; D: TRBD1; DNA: TGTGCCAGCAGCTTCGGACAGGACGCAATTAAGAGTGGCTACACCTTC; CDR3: CASSFGQDAIKSGYTF
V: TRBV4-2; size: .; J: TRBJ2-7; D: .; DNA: TGTGCCAGCAGCCAAGGGCGTGAACGCGGCTACTACGAGCAGTACTTC; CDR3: CASSQGRERGYYEQYF
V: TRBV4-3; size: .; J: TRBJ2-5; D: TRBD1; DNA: TGCGCCAGCAGCCAAGGTCAGGGGGAAGAGACCCAGTACTTC; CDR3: CASSQGQGEETQYF
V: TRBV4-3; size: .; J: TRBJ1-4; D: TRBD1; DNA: TGCGCCAGCAGCCAAGCGACGACAGGGGGCTACGATGAAAAACTGTTTTTT; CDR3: CASSQATTGGYDEKLFF
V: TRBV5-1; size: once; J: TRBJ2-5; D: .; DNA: TGCGCCAGCAGGGAGGGGGCCCCAGCCTCCCAAGAGACCCAGTACTTC; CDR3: CASREGAPASQETQYF
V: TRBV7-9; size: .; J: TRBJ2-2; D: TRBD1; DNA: TGTGCCACCGTCCAGGGGGTGGCGAACACCGGGGAGCTGTTTTTT; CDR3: CATVQGVANTGELFF
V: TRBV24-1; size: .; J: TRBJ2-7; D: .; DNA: TGTGCCACCAGTGATTTGTGGACAGACGAGCAGTACTTC; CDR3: CATSDLWTDEQYF
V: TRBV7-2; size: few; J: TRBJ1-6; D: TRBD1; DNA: TGTGCCAGCAGCCAAGGACAGGGACTGAGAGCCCTCCACTTT; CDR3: CASSQGQGLRALHF
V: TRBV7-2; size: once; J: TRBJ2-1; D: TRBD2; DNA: TGTGCCAGCAGCATTACTAGCGGGAGGAATAATGAGCAGTTCTTC; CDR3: CASSITSGRNNEQFF
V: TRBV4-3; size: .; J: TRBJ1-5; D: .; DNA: TGCGCCAGCAGCCAAGATCTAAGGAGGGGAAATCAGCCCCAGCATTTT; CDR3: CASSQDLRRGNQPQHF
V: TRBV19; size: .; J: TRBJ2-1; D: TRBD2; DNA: TGTGCCAGTAGTATTGCCCCAGGGACTAGCGGGGGTTACAATGAGCAGTTCTTC; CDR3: CASSIAPGTSGGYNEQFF
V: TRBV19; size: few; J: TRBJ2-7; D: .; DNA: TGTGCCAGTAGTTTCCTAGCTGGCGAGCAGTACTTC; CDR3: CASSFLAGEQYF
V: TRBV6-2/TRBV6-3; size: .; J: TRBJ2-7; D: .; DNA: TGTGCCAGCAGTTATTCGGGGGGCGGCGACGAGCAGTACTTC; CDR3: CASSYSGGGDEQYF
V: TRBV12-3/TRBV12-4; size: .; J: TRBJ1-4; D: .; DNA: TGTGCCAGCAGAAAACAGGGTAATGAAAAACTGTTTTTT; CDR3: CASRKQGNEKLFF
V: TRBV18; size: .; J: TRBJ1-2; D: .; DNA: TGTGCCAGCTCACCTACCCGGGACTCCCATAACTATGGCTACACCTTC; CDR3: CASSPTRDSHNYGYTF
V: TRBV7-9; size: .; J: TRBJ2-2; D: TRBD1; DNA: TGTGCCAGGGGGACAGGGGCAACGAACACCGGGGAGCTGTTTTTT; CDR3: CARGTGATNTGELFF
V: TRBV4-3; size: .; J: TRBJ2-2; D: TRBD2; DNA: TGCGCCAGCAGCCCTAGTCTAGCGGGAGGGAACACCGGGGAGCTGTTTTTT; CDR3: CASSPSLAGGNTGELFF
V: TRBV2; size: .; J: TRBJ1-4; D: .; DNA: TGTGCCAGCATCGGACTGGGTAATGAAAAACTGTTTTTT; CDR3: CASIGLGNEKLFF
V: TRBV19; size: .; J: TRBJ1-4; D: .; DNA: TGTGCCAGTAGTATCGGGGGAAGGAGGGAAAAACTGTTTTTT; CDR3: CASSIGGRREKLFF
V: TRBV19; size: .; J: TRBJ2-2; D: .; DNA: TGTGCCAGTAGTGCACTACCCGGGGAGCTGTTTTTT; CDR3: CASSALPGELFF